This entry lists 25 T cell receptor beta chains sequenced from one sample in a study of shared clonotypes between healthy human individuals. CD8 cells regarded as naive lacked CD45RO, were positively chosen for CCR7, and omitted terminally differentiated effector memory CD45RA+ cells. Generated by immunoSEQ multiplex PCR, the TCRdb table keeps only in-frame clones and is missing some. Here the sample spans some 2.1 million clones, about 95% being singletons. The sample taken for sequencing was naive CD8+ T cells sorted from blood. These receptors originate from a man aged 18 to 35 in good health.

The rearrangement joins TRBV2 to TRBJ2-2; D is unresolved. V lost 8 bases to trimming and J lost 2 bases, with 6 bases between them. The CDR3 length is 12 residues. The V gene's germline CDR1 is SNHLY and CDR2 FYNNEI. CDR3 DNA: TGTGCCAGCTGGGGAAACACCGGGGAGCTGTTTTTT. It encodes CASWGNTGELFF.

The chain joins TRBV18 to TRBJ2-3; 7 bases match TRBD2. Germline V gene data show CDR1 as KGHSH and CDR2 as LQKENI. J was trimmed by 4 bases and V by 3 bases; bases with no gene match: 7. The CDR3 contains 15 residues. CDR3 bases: TGTGCCAGCTCACCCAAGCGGGGTCGGGCAGATACGCAGTATTTT. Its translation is CASSPKRGRADTQYF. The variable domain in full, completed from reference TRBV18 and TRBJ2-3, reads NAGVMQNPRHLVRRRGQEARLRCSPMKGHSHVYWYRQLPEEGLKFMVYLQKENIIDESGMPKERFSAEFPKEGPSILRIQQVVRGDSAAYFCASSPKRGRADTQYFGPGTRLTVL.

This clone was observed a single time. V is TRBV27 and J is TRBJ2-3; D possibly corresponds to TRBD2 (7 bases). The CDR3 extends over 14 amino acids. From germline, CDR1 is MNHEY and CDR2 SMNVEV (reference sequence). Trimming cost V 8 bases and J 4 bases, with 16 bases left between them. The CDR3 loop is CASGLGGGPDTQYF. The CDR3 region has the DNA TGTGCCAGCGGGCTAGGGGGAGGGCCAGATACGCAGTATTTT.

CDR3 DNA sequence: TGTGCCACCAGCACGGACAGGGGCCTATCCTACGAGCAGTACTTC. Encoded protein: CATSTDRGLSYEQYF. V gene TRBV15 combines with J gene TRBJ2-7, with 9 positions matching TRBD1. With V trimmed by 4 bases and J by 1 base, 5 bases remained unmatched. The CDR3 runs to 15 residues. In germline, CDR1 is LNHNV, CDR2 YYDKDF (reference sequence). The whole variable domain, remainder taken from reference TRBV15 and TRBJ2-7, is DAMVIQNPRYQVTQFGKPVTLSCSQTLNHNVMYWYQQKSSQAPKLLFHYYDKDFNNEADTPDNFQSRRPNTSFCFLDIRSPGLGDTAMYLCATSTDRGLSYEQYFGPGTRLTVT.

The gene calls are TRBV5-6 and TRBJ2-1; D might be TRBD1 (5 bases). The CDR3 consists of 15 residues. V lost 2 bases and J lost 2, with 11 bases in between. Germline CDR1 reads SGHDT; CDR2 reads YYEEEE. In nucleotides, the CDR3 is TGTGCCAGCAGCTTAGAAGACAGAGCCTACAATGAGCAGTTCTTC. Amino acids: CASSLEDRAYNEQFF.

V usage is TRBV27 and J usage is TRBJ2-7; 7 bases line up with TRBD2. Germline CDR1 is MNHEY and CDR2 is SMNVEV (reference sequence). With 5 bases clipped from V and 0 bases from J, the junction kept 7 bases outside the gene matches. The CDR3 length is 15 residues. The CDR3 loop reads CASSPSSGGSYEQYF. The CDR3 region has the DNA TGTGCCAGCAGTCCGTCTAGCGGCGGCTCCTACGAGCAGTACTTC.

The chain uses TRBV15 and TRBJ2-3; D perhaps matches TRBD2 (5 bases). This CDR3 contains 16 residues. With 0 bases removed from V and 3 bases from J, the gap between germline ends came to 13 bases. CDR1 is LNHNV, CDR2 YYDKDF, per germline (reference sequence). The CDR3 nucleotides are TGTGCCACCAGCAGAGAGTTGGAGGAGCTTACAGATACGCAGTATTTT. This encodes CATSRELEELTDTQYF.

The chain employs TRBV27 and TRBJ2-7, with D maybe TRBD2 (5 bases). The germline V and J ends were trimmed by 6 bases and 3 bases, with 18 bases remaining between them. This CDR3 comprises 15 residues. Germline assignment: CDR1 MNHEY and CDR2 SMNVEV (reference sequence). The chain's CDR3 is CASSLGIGLGYEQYF. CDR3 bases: TGTGCCAGCAGCCTAGGCATAGGACTGGGCTACGAGCAGTACTTC.

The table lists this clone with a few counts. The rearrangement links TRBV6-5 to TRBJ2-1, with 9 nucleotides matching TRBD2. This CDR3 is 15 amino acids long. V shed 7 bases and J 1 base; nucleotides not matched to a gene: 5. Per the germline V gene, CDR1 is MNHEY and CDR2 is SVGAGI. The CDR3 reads CASTYSGSSYNEQFF. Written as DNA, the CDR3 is TGTGCCAGCACCTATAGCGGGAGTTCCTACAATGAGCAGTTCTTC.

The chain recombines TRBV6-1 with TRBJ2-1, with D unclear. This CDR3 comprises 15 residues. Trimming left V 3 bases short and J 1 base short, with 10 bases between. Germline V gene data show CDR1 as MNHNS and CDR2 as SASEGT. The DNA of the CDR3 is TGTGCCAGCAGTGAGGGCCTCACTTCCTACAATGAGCAGTTCTTC. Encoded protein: CASSEGLTSYNEQFF.

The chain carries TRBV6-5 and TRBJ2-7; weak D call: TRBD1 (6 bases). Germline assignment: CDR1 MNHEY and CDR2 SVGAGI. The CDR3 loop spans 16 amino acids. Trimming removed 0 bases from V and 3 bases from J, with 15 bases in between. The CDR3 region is CASSYSLTTGGYEQYF. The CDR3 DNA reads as TGTGCCAGCAGTTACTCCCTAACGACAGGAGGCTACGAGCAGTACTTC.

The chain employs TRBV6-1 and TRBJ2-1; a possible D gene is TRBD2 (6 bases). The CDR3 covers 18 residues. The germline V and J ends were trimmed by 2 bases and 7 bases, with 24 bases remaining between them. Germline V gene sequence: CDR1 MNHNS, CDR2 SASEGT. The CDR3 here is CASSESEGPHGEWNEQFF. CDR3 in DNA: TGTGCCAGCAGTGAATCGGAGGGCCCGCACGGGGAGTGGAATGAGCAGTTCTTC.

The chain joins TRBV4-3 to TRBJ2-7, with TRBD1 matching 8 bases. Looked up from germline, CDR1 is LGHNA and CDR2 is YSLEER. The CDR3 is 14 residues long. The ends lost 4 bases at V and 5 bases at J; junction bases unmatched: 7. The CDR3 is CASSPGQGFDEQYF. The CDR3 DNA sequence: TGCGCCAGCAGCCCCGGACAGGGATTCGACGAGCAGTACTTC.

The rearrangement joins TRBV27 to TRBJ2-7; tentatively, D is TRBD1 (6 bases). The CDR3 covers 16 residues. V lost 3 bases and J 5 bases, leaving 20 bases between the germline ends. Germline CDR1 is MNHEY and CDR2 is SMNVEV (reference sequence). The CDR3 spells CASSFLLGQGSHEQYF. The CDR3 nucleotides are TGTGCCAGCAGTTTTTTGCTGGGGCAGGGGTCCCACGAGCAGTACTTC.

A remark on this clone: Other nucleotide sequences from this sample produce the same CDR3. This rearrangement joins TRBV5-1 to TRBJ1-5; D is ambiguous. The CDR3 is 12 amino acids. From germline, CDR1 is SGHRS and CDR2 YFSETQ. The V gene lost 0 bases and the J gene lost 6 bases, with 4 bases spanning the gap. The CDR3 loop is CASSLEGQPQHF. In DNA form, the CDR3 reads TGCGCCAGCAGCTTGGAGGGTCAGCCCCAGCATTTT.

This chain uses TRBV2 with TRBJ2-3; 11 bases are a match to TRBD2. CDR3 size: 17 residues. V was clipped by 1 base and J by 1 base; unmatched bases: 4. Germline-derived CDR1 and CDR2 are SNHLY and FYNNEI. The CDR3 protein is CASSEETSGGRTDTQYF. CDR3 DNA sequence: TGTGCCAGCAGTGAAGAAACTAGCGGGGGACGCACAGATACGCAGTATTTT.

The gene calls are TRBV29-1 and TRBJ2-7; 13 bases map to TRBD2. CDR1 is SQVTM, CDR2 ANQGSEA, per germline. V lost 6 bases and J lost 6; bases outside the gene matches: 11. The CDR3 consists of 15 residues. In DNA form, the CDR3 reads TGCAGCGTCTTCGGACTAGCGGGAGAGCCGGGCGAGCAGTACTTC. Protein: CSVFGLAGEPGEQYF.

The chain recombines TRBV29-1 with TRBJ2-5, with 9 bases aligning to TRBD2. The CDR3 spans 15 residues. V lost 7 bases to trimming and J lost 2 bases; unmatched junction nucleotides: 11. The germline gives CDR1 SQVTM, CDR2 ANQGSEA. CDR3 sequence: CSAPDAAGGQETQYF. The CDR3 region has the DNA TGCAGCGCACCCGACGCGGCGGGAGGGCAAGAGACCCAGTACTTC. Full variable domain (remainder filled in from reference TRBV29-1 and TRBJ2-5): SAVISQKPSRDICQRGTSLTIQCQVDSQVTMMFWYRQQPGQSLTLIATANQGSEATYESGFVIDKFPISRPNLTFSTLTVSNMSPEDSSIYLCSAPDAAGGQETQYFGPGTRLLVL.

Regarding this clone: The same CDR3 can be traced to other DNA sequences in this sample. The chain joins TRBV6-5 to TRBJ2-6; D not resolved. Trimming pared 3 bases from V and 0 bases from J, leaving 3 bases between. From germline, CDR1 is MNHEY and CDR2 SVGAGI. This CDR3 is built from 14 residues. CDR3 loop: CASSYVSGANVLTF. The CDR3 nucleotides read TGTGCCAGCAGTTATGTCTCTGGGGCCAACGTCCTGACTTTC.

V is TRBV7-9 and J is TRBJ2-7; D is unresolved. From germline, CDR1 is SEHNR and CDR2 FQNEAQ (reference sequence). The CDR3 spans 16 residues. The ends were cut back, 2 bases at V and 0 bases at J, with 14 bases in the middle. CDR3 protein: CASSLTVSGPSYEQYF. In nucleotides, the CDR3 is TGTGCCAGCAGCTTAACCGTGTCCGGGCCCTCCTACGAGCAGTACTTC.

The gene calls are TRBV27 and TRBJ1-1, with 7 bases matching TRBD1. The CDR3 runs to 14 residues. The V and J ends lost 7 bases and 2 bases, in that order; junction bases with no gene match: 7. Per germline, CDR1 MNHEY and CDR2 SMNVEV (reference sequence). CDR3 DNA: TGTGCCAGCAAACCAGGGGGAAGCAACACTGAAGCTTTCTTT. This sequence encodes CASKPGGSNTEAFF.

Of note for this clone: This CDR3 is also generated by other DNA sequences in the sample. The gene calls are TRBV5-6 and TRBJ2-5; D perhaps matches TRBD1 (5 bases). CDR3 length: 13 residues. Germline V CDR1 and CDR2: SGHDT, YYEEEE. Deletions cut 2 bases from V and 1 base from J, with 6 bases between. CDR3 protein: CASSFQGQETQYF. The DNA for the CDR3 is TGTGCCAGCAGCTTTCAGGGCCAAGAGACCCAGTACTTC.

CDR3 amino acids: CASSRKSPGELFF. The CDR3 coding sequence is TGCGCCAGCAGTAGGAAGAGCCCCGGGGAGCTGTTTTTT. The chain recombines TRBV4-1 with TRBJ2-2; unclear D gene. CDR3 length: 13 amino acids. Trimming stripped 6 bases from V and 6 bases from J, with 11 bases between. From germline, CDR1 is MGHRA and CDR2 YSYEKL.

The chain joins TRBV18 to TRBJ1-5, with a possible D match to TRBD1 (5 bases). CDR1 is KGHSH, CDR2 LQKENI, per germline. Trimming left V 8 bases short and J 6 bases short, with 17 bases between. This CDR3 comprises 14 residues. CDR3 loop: CASPLFEGTQPQHF. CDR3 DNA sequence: TGTGCCAGCCCCCTTTTTGAGGGGACTCAGCCCCAGCATTTT.

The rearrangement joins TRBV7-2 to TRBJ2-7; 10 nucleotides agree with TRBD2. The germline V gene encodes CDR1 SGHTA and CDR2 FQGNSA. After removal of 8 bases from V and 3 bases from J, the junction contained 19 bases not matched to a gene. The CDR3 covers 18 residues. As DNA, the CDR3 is TGTGCCAGCTCGCTACCGGGGGGTAGCGGGAGGAATAGCTACGAGCAGTACTTC. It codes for CASSLPGGSGRNSYEQYF. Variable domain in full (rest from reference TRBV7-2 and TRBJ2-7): GAGVSQSPSNKVTEKGKDVELRCDPISGHTALYWYRQSLGQGLEFLIYFQGNSAPDKSGLPSDRFSAERTGGSVSTLTIQRTQQEDSAVYLCASSLPGGSGRNSYEQYFGPGTRLTVT.